These 21 T cell receptor beta chains share one sample of origin, sequenced in a study of Ad26.COV2.S vaccination and SARS-CoV-2 variants (dated by TCRdb to about 2021). What the treatment or condition label conveys for this sample: around 19 received Ad26.COV2.S at low or high dose, single or two shots; several received placebo; per-sample allocation not given. For vaccine and placebo recipients, the sequenced repertoires came from samples collected on day 63 after the first injection. The receptor library was made with the immunoSEQ multiplex PCR assay. TCRdb took over this immuneACCESS table, retaining in-frame rearrangements with V and J assigned. Such tables are incomplete; in checked studies, under half of the missing clones stem from an unresolved V gene, and the remainder is unexplained. The sample table lists about 680,000 clones, around 89% of them with a count of one. The ten largest clones add up to approximately 1.5% of the sample.

Here the sequenced sample was peripheral blood, taken in a trial of Ad26.COV2.S vaccine versus placebo. These receptors were taken from a person aged 18-65 years who received the Ad26.COV2.S COVID-19 vaccine or a placebo.

This clone was counted between two and nine times. DNA for the CDR3: TGTGCCAGCAGCGCTCCGGGACAGGGAATCCAGCCCCAGCATTTT. It yields the protein CASSAPGQGIQPQHF. The genes are TRBV11-3 and TRBJ1-5; 9 nucleotides agree with TRBD1. The CDR3 runs to 15 residues. CDR1 and CDR2 from the germline V gene are SGHNT and YENEEA. Unmatched junction bases numbered 9, after V lost 5 bases and J lost 7 bases.

The V call is TRBV5-1, the J call TRBJ1-1; a possible D gene is TRBD1 (6 bases). CDR1 is SGHRS and CDR2 is YFSETQ in the germline V gene. V was shortened by 2 bases and J by 6 bases, with 8 bases between the two germline ends. The CDR3 runs to 12 residues. The CDR3 reads CASSFGGAEAFF. The DNA for the CDR3 is TGCGCCAGCAGCTTTGGGGGCGCTGAAGCTTTCTTT.

This chain connects TRBV30 to TRBJ2-7; 7 bases map to TRBD2. V lost 0 bases and J lost 2; bases outside the gene matches: 13. Germline CDR1 GTSNPN, CDR2 SVGIG (reference sequence). CDR3 size: 17 residues. CDR3 protein: CAWSVGITSSGTYEQYF. The CDR3 region has the DNA TGTGCCTGGAGTGTCGGAATTACCTCTAGCGGTACCTACGAGCAGTACTTC.

The chain joins TRBV7-9 to TRBJ2-2; no firm D call. V was pared by 6 bases and J by 2 bases, with 22 bases between. The germline gives CDR1 SEHNR, CDR2 FQNEAQ (reference sequence). The CDR3 has 18 residues. CDR3 residues: CASRPSRRAEDNTGELFF. In DNA form, the CDR3 reads TGTGCCAGCAGACCCTCACGTCGGGCGGAAGATAACACCGGGGAGCTGTTTTTT.

The chain couples TRBV6-1 to TRBJ1-1; D gene uncertain. V lost 2 bases and J 9 bases, leaving 10 bases between the germline ends. The germline gives CDR1 MNHNS, CDR2 SASEGT. This CDR3 has 12 residues. The DNA for the CDR3 is TGTGCCAGCAGTGAATGGGAGGGTAAAGCTTTCTTT. Its translation is CASSEWEGKAFF.

J is TRBJ1-1 and V is TRBV5-8, with D unresolved. CDR1 is SGHTS and CDR2 is YDEGEE in the germline V gene. The CDR3 totals 14 residues. V was cut by 3 bases and J by 4 bases, with 13 bases left in between. The CDR3 bases are TGTGCCAGCAGCTGGGAGGGTGCGGGCACTGAAGCTTTCTTT. This sequence encodes CASSWEGAGTEAFF.

The chain uses TRBV2 and TRBJ1-2; D unresolved. V was trimmed by 8 bases and J by 1 base, leaving 17 bases between them. CDR3 size: 15 residues. In germline, CDR1 is SNHLY, CDR2 FYNNEI. The CDR3 DNA reads as TGTGCCAGCCATGAGTATGTGGGTATTAACTATGGCTACACCTTC. Protein sequence: CASHEYVGINYGYTF. Complete variable domain (other parts from reference TRBV2 and TRBJ1-2): EPEVTQTPSHQVTQMGQEVILRCVPISNHLYFYWYRQILGQKVEFLVSFYNNEISEKSEIFDDQFSVERPDGSNFTLKIRSTKLEDSAMYFCASHEYVGINYGYTFGSGTRLTVV.

This clone has only one observation. V and J are TRBV21-1 and TRBJ2-7; the table's D call TRBD1 went unverified against the DNA. TRBV21-1 is tagged as a pseudogene. This CDR3 contains 14 residues. CDR3 in amino acids: CASSKRGQTYEQYF. The CDR3 nucleotides read TGTGCCAGCAGCAAACGGGGACAGACCTACGAGCAGTACTTC.

CDR3 nucleotide sequence: TGCAGCGCCCCCGGCAGCGGCACAGATACGCAGTATTTT. This codes for CSAPGSGTDTQYF. The chain combines TRBV29-1 with TRBJ2-3; no clear D gene. The germline V and J ends were trimmed by 7 bases and 1 base, with 12 bases remaining between them. CDR1 SQVTM and CDR2 ANQGSEA come from the germline V gene. The CDR3 has 13 residues.

The V gene is TRBV11-2, the J gene TRBJ2-1; 11 positions match TRBD2. The V segment lost 7 bases and the J segment 5 bases; nucleotides outside the gene matches: 4. CDR3 length: 14 residues. Germline V gene data show CDR1 as SGHAT and CDR2 as FQNNGV. The CDR3 DNA follows: TGTGCCAGCAACATAGCGGGAGGGAACAATGAGCAGTTCTTC. Translating gives CASNIAGGNNEQFF.

This clone appeared a single time. The chain carries TRBV6-6 and TRBJ2-5; a weak D match, TRBD2 (6 bases). Per the germline V gene, CDR1 is MNHNY and CDR2 is SVGAGI (reference sequence). The CDR3 spans 15 residues. The V and J ends lost 6 bases and 1 base respectively, with 15 bases between them. CDR3 in amino acids: CASRTALAGQETQYF. CDR3 nucleotides: TGTGCCAGCAGAACAGCACTAGCAGGCCAAGAGACCCAGTACTTC.

The chain is built from TRBV6-5 and TRBJ2-2, with D hard to call. Trimming removed 6 bases from V and 7 bases from J, with 9 bases in between. Per germline, CDR1 MNHEY and CDR2 SVGAGI. The CDR3 runs 12 residues. The CDR3, as DNA: TGTGCCAGCAGGCTAGTTGTCGGGGAGCTGTTTTTT. It encodes CASRLVVGELFF.

This clone was counted only a few times. The chain is built from TRBV27 and TRBJ1-5; D is possibly TRBD1 (6 bases). This CDR3 has 14 amino acids. V lost 7 bases to trimming and J lost 2 bases, with 12 bases between them. Germline CDR1 reads MNHEY; CDR2 reads SMNVEV (reference sequence). The CDR3 DNA reads as TGTGCCAGCATACAGGGTATGGGCAATCAGCCCCAGCATTTT. It codes for CASIQGMGNQPQHF.

The chain carries TRBV6-6 and TRBJ2-3, with D maybe TRBD2 (7 bases). CDR3 length equals 16 residues. The V gene lost 6 bases and the J gene lost 5 bases, with 21 bases spanning the gap. In germline, CDR1 is MNHNY, CDR2 SVGAGI (reference sequence). CDR3 DNA sequence: TGTGCCAGCAGAAACAGGGTTGCGGGAGAGGTAGATACGCAGTATTTT. Encoded protein: CASRNRVAGEVDTQYF.

This sequence joins TRBV15 and TRBJ2-2, with D tentatively TRBD1 (6 bases). The germline V and J ends were trimmed by 0 bases and 7 bases, with 18 bases remaining between them. CDR1 is LNHNV and CDR2 is YYDKDF in the germline V gene (reference sequence). The CDR3 covers 17 residues. The DNA for the CDR3 is TGTGCCACCAGCAGAGATCTGGGGGCGGTTCATGACGGGGAGCTGTTTTTT. Residues: CATSRDLGAVHDGELFF.

The J gene is TRBJ1-5, the V gene TRBV10-2; D remains unclear. The CDR3 has 14 residues. Germline V lookup: CDR1 WSHSY, CDR2 SAAADI. V was trimmed by 6 bases and J by 2 bases, leaving 11 bases between them. The chain's CDR3 is CASSLGGGNQPQHF. The CDR3 bases are TGCGCCAGCAGCTTGGGAGGAGGCAATCAGCCCCAGCATTTT.

This sequence joins TRBV6-2 or TRBV6-3 and TRBJ2-2; TRBD1 aligns across 8 bases. Germline CDR1 and CDR2: MNHEY and SVGEGT. The V and J ends lost 5 bases and 7 bases, in that order; junction bases with no gene match: 9. The CDR3 contains 15 residues. CDR3 sequence (DNA): TGTGCCAGCAGTCACAGACAGGGGTTCGGCGGGGAGCTGTTTTTT. This encodes CASSHRQGFGGELFF.

The chain carries TRBV30 and TRBJ2-1, with D hard to call. CDR3 length: 15 amino acids. Germline CDR1 and CDR2: GTSNPN and SVGIG (reference sequence). The ends were cut back, 2 bases at V and 0 bases at J, with 11 bases in the middle. The DNA of the CDR3 is TGTGCCTGGAGTACGGGCTTCAGCTCCTACAATGAGCAGTTCTTC. Protein sequence: CAWSTGFSSYNEQFF.

This rearrangement joins TRBV27 to TRBJ2-1; 9 positions match TRBD2. This CDR3 has 15 amino acids. Per the germline V gene, CDR1 is MNHEY and CDR2 is SMNVEV (reference sequence). V shed 4 bases, J shed 2 bases, and the junction held 3 bases outside the gene matches. This CDR3 reads CASSSSGVAYNEQFF. DNA for the CDR3: TGTGCCAGCAGTTCTAGCGGGGTCGCCTACAATGAGCAGTTCTTC.

The V gene is TRBV5-1, the J gene TRBJ1-1; D perhaps matches TRBD1 (6 bases). CDR1 is SGHRS, CDR2 YFSETQ, per germline. Trimming stripped 0 bases from V and 0 bases from J, with 18 bases between. The CDR3 covers 18 residues. The CDR3, as DNA: TGCGCCAGCAGCTTGGGGAGACAGGTTTCTGGGGTGAACACTGAAGCTTTCTTT. Its protein is CASSLGRQVSGVNTEAFF. The entire variable domain, with the rest obtained from reference TRBV5-1 and TRBJ1-1, is as follows: KAGVTQTPRYLIKTRGQQVTLSCSPISGHRSVSWYQQTPGQGLQFLFEYFSETQRNKGNFPGRFSGRQFSNSRSEMNVSTLELGDSALYLCASSLGRQVSGVNTEAFFGQGTRLTVV.

The CDR3 region is CASSQSDGNTEAFF. In DNA, the CDR3 is TGTGCCAGCAGCCAATCGGACGGGAACACTGAAGCTTTCTTT. The V call is TRBV11-3, the J call TRBJ1-1; D remains unclear. Trimming took off 5 bases at V and 1 base at J, with 11 bases between the two ends. The germline V gene encodes CDR1 SGHNT and CDR2 YENEEA. The CDR3 is 14 amino acids.